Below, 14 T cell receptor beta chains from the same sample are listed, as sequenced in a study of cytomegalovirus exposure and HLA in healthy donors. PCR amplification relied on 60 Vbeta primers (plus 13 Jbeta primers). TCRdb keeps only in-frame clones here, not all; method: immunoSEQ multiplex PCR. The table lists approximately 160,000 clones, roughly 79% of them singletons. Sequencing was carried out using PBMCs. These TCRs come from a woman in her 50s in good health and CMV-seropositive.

The CDR3 coding sequence is TGTGCCAGCAGATCCGGGACAGGGGGCGACTATGGCTACACCTTC. It is translated as CASRSGTGGDYGYTF. The rearrangement uses TRBV6-1 and TRBJ1-2; 12 bases are a match to TRBD1. The CDR3 contains 15 residues. Trimming at V came to 6 bases and at J to 3 bases, leaving 5 bases not matched to a gene. Germline lookup yields CDR1 MNHNS and CDR2 SASEGT.

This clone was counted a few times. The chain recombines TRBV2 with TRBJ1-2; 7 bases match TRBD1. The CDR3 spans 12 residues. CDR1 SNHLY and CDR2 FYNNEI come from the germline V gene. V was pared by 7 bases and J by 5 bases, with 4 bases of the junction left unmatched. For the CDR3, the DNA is TGTGCCAGCAAGGGGGCGAGGTATGGCTACACCTTC. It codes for CASKGARYGYTF.

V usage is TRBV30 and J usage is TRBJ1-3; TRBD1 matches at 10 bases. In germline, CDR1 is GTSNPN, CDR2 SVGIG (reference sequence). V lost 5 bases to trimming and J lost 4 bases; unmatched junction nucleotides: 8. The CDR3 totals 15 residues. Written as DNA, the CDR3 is TGTGCCTGGGAGGGGACAGGGGCTCGCGGAAACACCATATATTTT. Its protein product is CAWEGTGARGNTIYF.

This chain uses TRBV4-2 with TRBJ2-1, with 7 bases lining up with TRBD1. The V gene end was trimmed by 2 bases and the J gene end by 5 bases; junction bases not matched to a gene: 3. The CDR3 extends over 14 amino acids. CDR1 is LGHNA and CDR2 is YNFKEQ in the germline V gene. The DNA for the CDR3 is TGTGCCAGCAGCCAACCGGGACAGAACAATGAGCAGTTCTTC. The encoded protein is CASSQPGQNNEQFF.

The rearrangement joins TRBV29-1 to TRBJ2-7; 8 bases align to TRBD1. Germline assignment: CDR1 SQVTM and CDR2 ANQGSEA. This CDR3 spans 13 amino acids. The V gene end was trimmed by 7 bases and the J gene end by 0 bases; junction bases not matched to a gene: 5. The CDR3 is CSARTGSSYEQYF. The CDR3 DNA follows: TGCAGCGCCAGGACAGGGAGCTCCTACGAGCAGTACTTC.

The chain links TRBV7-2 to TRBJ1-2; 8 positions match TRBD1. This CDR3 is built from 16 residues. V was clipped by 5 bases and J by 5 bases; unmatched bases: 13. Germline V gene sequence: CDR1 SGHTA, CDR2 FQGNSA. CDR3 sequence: CASSTLGAGGGYGYTF. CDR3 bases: TGTGCCAGCAGCACTCTTGGGGCAGGGGGCGGATATGGCTACACCTTC.

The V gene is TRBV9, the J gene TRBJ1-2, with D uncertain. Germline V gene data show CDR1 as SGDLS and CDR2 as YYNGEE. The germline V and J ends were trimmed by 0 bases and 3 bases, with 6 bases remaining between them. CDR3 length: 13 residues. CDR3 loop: CASSVAQYYGYTF. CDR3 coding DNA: TGTGCCAGCAGCGTAGCCCAGTACTATGGCTACACCTTC. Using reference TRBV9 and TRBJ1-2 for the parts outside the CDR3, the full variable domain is DSGVTQTPKHLITATGQRVTLRCSPRSGDLSVYWYQQSLDQGLQFLIQYYNGEERAKGNILERFSAQQFPDLHSELNLSSLELGDSALYFCASSVAQYYGYTFGSGTRLTVV.

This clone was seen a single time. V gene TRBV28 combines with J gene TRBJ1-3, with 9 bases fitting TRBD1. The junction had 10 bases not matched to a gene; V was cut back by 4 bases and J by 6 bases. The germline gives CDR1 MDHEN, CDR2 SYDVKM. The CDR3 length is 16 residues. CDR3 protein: CASSYYGTGRANTIYF. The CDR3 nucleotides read TGTGCCAGCAGTTACTATGGGACAGGGAGGGCAAACACCATATATTTT.

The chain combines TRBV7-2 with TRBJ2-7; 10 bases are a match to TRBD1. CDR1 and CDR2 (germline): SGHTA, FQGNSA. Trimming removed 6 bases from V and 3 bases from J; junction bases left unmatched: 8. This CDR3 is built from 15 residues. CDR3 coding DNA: TGTGCCAGCAGTTCCACGACAGGGGGCGTCTACGAGCAGTACTTC. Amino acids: CASSSTTGGVYEQYF. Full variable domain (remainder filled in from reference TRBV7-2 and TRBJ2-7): GAGVSQSPSNKVTEKGKDVELRCDPISGHTALYWYRQSLGQGLEFLIYFQGNSAPDKSGLPSDRFSAERTGGSVSTLTIQRTQQEDSAVYLCASSSTTGGVYEQYFGPGTRLTVT.

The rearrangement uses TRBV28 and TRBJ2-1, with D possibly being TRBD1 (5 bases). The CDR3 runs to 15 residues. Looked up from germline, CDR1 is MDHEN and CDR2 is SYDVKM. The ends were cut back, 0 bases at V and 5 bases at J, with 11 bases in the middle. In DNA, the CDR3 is TGTGCCAGCAGTTTATGGCAGGGTGGCAACAATGAGCAGTTCTTC. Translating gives CASSLWQGGNNEQFF.

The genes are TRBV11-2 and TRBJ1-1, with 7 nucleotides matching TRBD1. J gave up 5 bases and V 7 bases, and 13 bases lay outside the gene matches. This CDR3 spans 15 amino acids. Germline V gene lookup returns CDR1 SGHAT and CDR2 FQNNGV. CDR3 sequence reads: CASTPLDRVGTEAFF. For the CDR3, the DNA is TGTGCCAGCACCCCACTCGACAGGGTGGGAACTGAAGCTTTCTTT. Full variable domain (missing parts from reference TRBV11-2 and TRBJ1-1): EAGVAQSPRYKIIEKRQSVAFWCNPISGHATLYWYQQILGQGPKLLIQFQNNGVVDDSQLPKDRFSAERLKGVDSTLKIQPAKLEDSAVYLCASTPLDRVGTEAFFGQGTRLTVV.

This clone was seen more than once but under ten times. The CDR3 nucleotides are TGCGCCAGCCACTCAGGGCAGGACGAAAAACTGTTTTTT. Its protein product is CASHSGQDEKLFF. The chain has TRBV10-2 and TRBJ1-4; possibly TRBD1 for D (5 bases). Looked up from germline, CDR1 is WSHSY and CDR2 is SAAADI. The CDR3 extends over 13 amino acids. V gave up 8 bases and J gave up 8 bases, with 15 bases separating them.

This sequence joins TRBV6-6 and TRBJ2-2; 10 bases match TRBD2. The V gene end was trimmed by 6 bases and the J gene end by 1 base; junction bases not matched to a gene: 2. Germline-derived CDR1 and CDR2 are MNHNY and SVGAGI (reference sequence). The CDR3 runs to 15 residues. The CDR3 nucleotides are TGTGCCAGCAGAGAGCGGGGGGGGAACACCGGGGAGCTGTTTTTT. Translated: CASRERGGNTGELFF.

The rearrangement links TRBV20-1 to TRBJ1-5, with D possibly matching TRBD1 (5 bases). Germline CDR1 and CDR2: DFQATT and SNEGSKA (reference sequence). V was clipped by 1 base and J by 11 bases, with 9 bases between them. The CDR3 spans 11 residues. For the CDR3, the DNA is TGCAGTGCTAGAGGGGAAGGGGCCCAGCATTTT. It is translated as CSARGEGAQHF.